This is a list of T cell receptor beta chains from one sample in a study of blood T cell repertoires in COVID-19. Some clones are missing from TCRdb's copy, which holds only in-frame ones; the method was immunoSEQ multiplex PCR. The sample yields some 72,000 clones, about 89% seen once. Sequencing was done on a sample of peripheral blood. The receptor source for this set is a man aged 45-65 years with active or convalescent COVID-19. CDR3s include the opening cysteine and the closing phenylalanine or tryptophan. The D gene is left open where the match is weak. Clone size is shown for a subset of rows, as once, few, many or a class of expanded clone.

d_call	v_call	cdr3_length	j_call	clone_size	cdr3_nt	cdr3_aa
TRBD1	TRBV5-1	15	TRBJ2-1	NA	TGCGCCAGCAGCGAGGGACAGAGGAACTACAATGAGCAGTTCTTC	CASSEGQRNYNEQFF
NA	TRBV10-3	13	TRBJ2-7	NA	TGTGCCATCAGACAGACAGAGGTCTACGAGCAGTACTTC	CAIRQTEVYEQYF
NA	TRBV28	15	TRBJ1-4	once	TGTGCCAGCAATCCCGCGGGGTTAACTAATGAAAAACTGTTTTTT	CASNPAGLTNEKLFF
TRBD1	TRBV25-1	16	TRBJ2-2	NA	TGTGCCAGCAGTGAATATACAACAGGGGCGGGCGGGGAGCTGTTTTTT	CASSEYTTGAGGELFF
NA	TRBV27	14	TRBJ1-5	NA	TGTGCCAGCAGTACAGGGTATGGCAATCAGCCCCAGCATTTT	CASSTGYGNQPQHF
NA	TRBV11-2	14	TRBJ1-4	NA	TGTGCCAGCAGCCGGACAGCAACTAATGAAAAACTGTTTTTT	CASSRTATNEKLFF
TRBD1	TRBV2	13	TRBJ1-2	NA	TGTGCCAGCAGGGCCGGGACAGAGGATGGCTACACCTTC	CASRAGTEDGYTF
NA	TRBV24-1	13	TRBJ1-1	NA	TGTGCCACCAGTCCCCGATCGGGGACTGAAGCTTTCTTT	CATSPRSGTEAFF
TRBD1	TRBV4-2	18	TRBJ2-2	NA	TGTGCCAGCAGCCAAGACCACTTAGGACAGGTTTCTGCCGGGGAGCTGTTTTTT	CASSQDHLGQVSAGELFF
NA	TRBV7-6	13	TRBJ1-6	NA	TGTGCCAGCAGCCCAGACAGTAATTCACCCCTCCACTTT	CASSPDSNSPLHF
TRBD2	TRBV3-1/TRBV3-2	15	TRBJ2-2	once	TGTGCCAGCAGCCAGGGGACTAAGAGAGCCGGGGAGCTGTTTTTT	CASSQGTKRAGELFF
NA	TRBV2	15	TRBJ1-3	NA	TGTGCCAGCAGTCGGGACACCTCAACTGGAAACACCATATATTTT	CASSRDTSTGNTIYF
TRBD2	TRBV4-3	17	TRBJ2-3	NA	TGCGCCAGCAGCCAAGATTACGCTAGCGGGGGGCCAGATACGCAGTATTTT	CASSQDYASGGPDTQYF
NA	TRBV3-1/TRBV3-2	15	TRBJ2-1	NA	TGTGCCAGCAGCCAATTCAGCAGGGAAAACAATGAGCAGTTCTTC	CASSQFSRENNEQFF
TRBD2	TRBV7-2	15	TRBJ2-5	NA	TGTGCCAGCAGCTTAGACGGGGCGGGAGGGGAGACCCAGTACTTC	CASSLDGAGGETQYF
NA	TRBV24-1	16	TRBJ2-2	NA	TGTGCCACCAGTGACACCTCAGGGGAGAGCTCCGGGGAGCTGTTTTTT	CATSDTSGESSGELFF
NA	TRBV6-5	13	TRBJ1-1	NA	TGTGCCAGCAGCTGGACAGAGAAGACTGAAGCTTTCTTT	CASSWTEKTEAFF
NA	TRBV27	17	TRBJ2-2	NA	TGTGCCAGCAGTCTAACCGTCTCCCATCTTAACACCGGGGAGCTGTTTTTT	CASSLTVSHLNTGELFF
TRBD1	TRBV7-2	19	TRBJ1-5	NA	TGTGCCAGCAGCTTAGGGGGACAGGGTTCCGTTTATAGCAATCAGCCCCAGCATTTT	CASSLGGQGSVYSNQPQHF
NA	TRBV9	12	TRBJ2-1	NA	TGTGCCAGCACCTTGCCCGGGCAGGGCGAATTCTTC	CASTLPGQGEFF
TRBD1	TRBV5-1	12	TRBJ2-7	few	TGCGCCAGCAGCAAGGACAGGGGGGAGCAGTACTTC	CASSKDRGEQYF
NA	TRBV30	16	TRBJ1-3	NA	TGTGCCTGGAGTGCCCCAGGACAGTTCTCTGGAAACACCATATATTTT	CAWSAPGQFSGNTIYF
TRBD1	TRBV2	16	TRBJ2-3	NA	TGTGCCAGCAGGGGGGGACAGGCGACCTCGGCAGATACGCAGTATTTT	CASRGGQATSADTQYF
TRBD2	TRBV27	15	TRBJ2-1	NA	TGTGCCAGCAGTTTTTCGGCGGGGGGGCCGAGTGAGCAGTTCTTC	CASSFSAGGPSEQFF
TRBD1	TRBV10-3	13	TRBJ1-6	NA	TGTGCCATCAGCCCGGGACAGGGTAGACCCCTCCACTTT	CAISPGQGRPLHF
TRBD1	TRBV6-6	14	TRBJ1-6	NA	TGTGCCAGCAGCCGCGACAGGGGAAATTCACCCCTCCACTTT	CASSRDRGNSPLHF
NA	TRBV10-1	15	TRBJ1-4	NA	TGCGCCAGCAGTGATAGGCGGACTTCGGTTGAAAAACTGTTTTTT	CASSDRRTSVEKLFF
NA	TRBV25-1	14	TRBJ2-5	NA	TGTGCCAGCAGCGAGGTGGGGGGAGGTGAGACCCAGTACTTC	CASSEVGGGETQYF
NA	TRBV3-1/TRBV3-2	14	TRBJ1-4	NA	TGTGCCAGCAGCCAAGATCGGGGGGGTGCAAAACTGTTTTTT	CASSQDRGGAKLFF
NA	TRBV21-1	14	TRBJ1-5	NA	TGTGCCAGCAGTTTCGACAGGGGTTATCAGCCCCAGCATTTT	CASSFDRGYQPQHF
TRBD1	TRBV19	16	TRBJ2-1	NA	TGTGCCAGTAGTATAGATCGGGGACAGTCCTACAATGAGCAGTTCTTC	CASSIDRGQSYNEQFF
NA	TRBV7-2	15	TRBJ2-1	once	TGTGCCAGCAGCTTAGAGGGGGGGGCCTGGAATGAGCAGTTCTTC	CASSLEGGAWNEQFF
NA	TRBV19	15	TRBJ2-1	NA	TGTGCCAGTAGTCAAGGGGGGGCCAATTACAATGAGCAGTTCTTC	CASSQGGANYNEQFF
TRBD1	TRBV2	14	TRBJ1-6	few	TGTGCCAGCAGTGAAAGGACAGGGAATTCACCCCTCCACTTT	CASSERTGNSPLHF
TRBD1	TRBV5-4	13	TRBJ2-3	NA	TGTGCCAGCAGCACCCAGGGGGCAGATACGCAGTATTTT	CASSTQGADTQYF
TRBD1	TRBV6-5	13	TRBJ2-3	NA	TGTGCCAGCAGACAGGGGGCCTCAGATACGCAGTATTTT	CASRQGASDTQYF
TRBD1	TRBV6-2/TRBV6-3	17	TRBJ1-5	few	TGTGCCAGCAGTCAACCAACAGGGGGAATAGGCAATCAGCCCCAGCATTTT	CASSQPTGGIGNQPQHF
NA	TRBV7-9	14	TRBJ2-2	NA	TGTGCCAGCAGCTTACTGTCGGCGGGCGGGGAGCTGTTTTTT	CASSLLSAGGELFF
NA	TRBV9	15	TRBJ1-3	NA	TGTGCCAGCAGCGCCTCGGGAGTCTCTGGAAACACCATATATTTT	CASSASGVSGNTIYF
TRBD1	TRBV6-5	16	TRBJ2-3	NA	TGTGCCAGCAGTTATTCGGGACAGGGGTCCGGAGATACGCAGTATTTT	CASSYSGQGSGDTQYF
NA	TRBV25-1	11	TRBJ2-1	NA	TGTGCCAGCAGTGACAATAATGAGCAGTTCTTC	CASSDNNEQFF
NA	TRBV9	15	TRBJ1-4	NA	TGTGCCAGCAGCGTAGGGGAACAGGCGAATGAAAAACTGTTTTTT	CASSVGEQANEKLFF
TRBD1	TRBV18	17	TRBJ2-3	once	TGTGCCAGCTCACCACGGGTTTTAACAGGGGGCACAGATACGCAGTATTTT	CASSPRVLTGGTDTQYF
NA	TRBV7-2	13	TRBJ2-1	NA	TGTGCCAGCAGCCCCCCGGGGTACAATGAGCAGTTCTTC	CASSPPGYNEQFF
TRBD1	TRBV29-1	14	TRBJ1-5	NA	TGCAGCGTTGCCCAGGGGACAGCAGGTCAGCCCCAGCATTTT	CSVAQGTAGQPQHF
NA	TRBV6-1	14	TRBJ2-7	NA	TGTGCCAGCAGTGAGTTTGGGGGGGCAGACGAGCAGTACTTC	CASSEFGGADEQYF
NA	TRBV12-3/TRBV12-4	13	TRBJ1-5	NA	TGTGCCAGCAGTTTAGTCCAAAATCAGCCCCAGCATTTT	CASSLVQNQPQHF
NA	TRBV9	15	TRBJ1-1	once	TGTGCCAGCAGCGTCTCGACATCACGGGGCACTGAAGCTTTCTTT	CASSVSTSRGTEAFF
NA	TRBV6-5	13	TRBJ2-4	NA	TGTGCCAGCAAGCTGCTAGCCAAAAACATTCAGTACTTC	CASKLLAKNIQYF
TRBD2	TRBV19	16	TRBJ2-2	NA	TGTGCCAGTAGTTACCGGACTAGCGGGGGGCCCGGGGAGCTGTTTTTT	CASSYRTSGGPGELFF
TRBD2	TRBV24-1	12	TRBJ2-7	NA	TGTGCCACCAGTGGGGGGGGTGTTGAGCAGTACTTC	CATSGGGVEQYF
TRBD1	TRBV6-5	15	TRBJ1-4	NA	TGTGCCAGTTCGAGCTCAGGGGGAGCTAATGAAAAACTGTTTTTT	CASSSSGGANEKLFF
TRBD2	TRBV19	15	TRBJ2-1	NA	TGTGCCAGTAGTCGGCGGGGGGATGGATGGAATGAGCAGTTCTTC	CASSRRGDGWNEQFF